The 24 T cell receptor beta chains presented below share a single source sample, sequenced in a study of T cell changes during pregnancy in multiple sclerosis. This table comes from immunoSEQ multiplex PCR, and its TCRdb copy is limited to in-frame clones, with some not included. The sample contains about 40,000 clones, just under 95% of which appear only once. The sample was CD8+ T cells from peripheral blood mononuclear cells, taken in the third trimester of pregnancy. These receptors all stem from a female donor with multiple sclerosis, enrolled in a pregnancy study.

This sequence joins TRBV12-5 and TRBJ2-7, with D maybe TRBD2 (6 bases). The germline V gene encodes CDR1 LGHNT and CDR2 FRNRAP. V was cut by 3 bases and J by 0 bases, with 15 bases left in between. The CDR3 covers 16 residues. The CDR3 DNA reads TGTGCTAGTGGTTTCCCTTCCGGCGGGGTCTCCTACGAGCAGTACTTC. Residues: CASGFPSGGVSYEQYF.

The genes are TRBV13 and TRBJ2-7, with 14 bases identical to TRBD2. The CDR3 extends over 16 amino acids. Per germline, CDR1 PRHDT and CDR2 FYEKMQ (reference sequence). Trimming took 4 bases from V and 4 from J; bases not matched to a gene: 6. The CDR3 here is CASSSGGLAGDYEQYF. In DNA, the CDR3 is TGTGCCAGCAGCTCTGGGGGACTAGCGGGGGATTACGAGCAGTACTTC.

The rearrangement joins TRBV7-9 to TRBJ2-5; D is perhaps TRBD2 (6 bases). Trimming shortened V by 4 bases and J by 5 bases, and 17 bases separated the two germline ends. The V gene's germline CDR1 is SEHNR and CDR2 FQNEAQ (reference sequence). The CDR3 sequence is 15 residues long. The CDR3 region has the DNA TGTGCCAGCAGCTGGGGGGTGGGGTTTTCGGAGACCCAGTACTTC. Protein product: CASSWGVGFSETQYF.

The V call is TRBV9, the J call TRBJ1-1; maybe TRBD1 (5 bases). The CDR3 is 12 residues long. Trimming left V 0 bases short and J 10 bases short, with 10 bases between. Germline CDR1 reads SGDLS; CDR2 reads YYNGEE. Here the CDR3 DNA reads TGTGCCAGCAGCGTAGATGAAGGGGTAGCTTTCTTT. This translates into CASSVDEGVAFF.

This sequence joins TRBV5-6 and TRBJ2-1; a possible D gene is TRBD1 (6 bases). Trimming took off 3 bases at V and 1 base at J, with 11 bases between the two ends. This CDR3 contains 15 residues. CDR1 is SGHDT and CDR2 is YYEEEE in the germline V gene. The CDR3 here is CASSWGRGSYNEQFF. CDR3 bases: TGTGCCAGCAGCTGGGGGCGTGGGTCCTACAATGAGCAGTTCTTC. The full variable domain, its missing parts supplied by reference TRBV5-6 and TRBJ2-1, is DAGVTQSPTHLIKTRGQQVTLRCSPKSGHDTVSWYQQALGQGPQFIFQYYEEEERQRGNFPDRFSGHQFPNYSSELNVNALLLGDSALYLCASSWGRGSYNEQFFGPGTRLTVL.

The CDR3 region has the DNA TGTGCCAGCAGCATAGGGGGACTTCGCTACGAGCAGTACTTC. It is translated as CASSIGGLRYEQYF. V is TRBV11-2 and J is TRBJ2-7, with D perhaps being TRBD1 or TRBD2 (6 bases each). The V gene lost 5 bases and the J gene lost 3 bases, with 14 bases spanning the gap. CDR1 is SGHAT, CDR2 FQNNGV, per germline. This CDR3 contains 14 residues.

The genes are TRBV11-2 and TRBJ1-2; TRBD1 matches at 9 bases. In germline, CDR1 is SGHAT, CDR2 FQNNGV. CDR3 length: 14 amino acids. V was clipped by 5 bases and J by 4 bases; unmatched bases: 5. The CDR3 region is CASSPGTGSYGYTF. The DNA of the CDR3 is TGTGCCAGCAGCCCGGGGACAGGGAGCTATGGCTACACCTTC.

The chain joins TRBV30 to TRBJ1-4; D remains ambiguous. Trimming removed 1 base at V and 4 bases at J, with 7 bases between. In germline, CDR1 is GTSNPN, CDR2 SVGIG (reference sequence). There are 13 residues in the CDR3. CDR3 nucleotides: TGTGCCTGGAGTGCAGGCCTTAATGAAAAACTGTTTTTT. It translates to CAWSAGLNEKLFF. The full variable domain, in which reference TRBV30 and TRBJ1-4 provide the parts outside the CDR3, is SQTIHQWPATLVQPVGSPLSLECTVEGTSNPNLYWYRQAAGRGLQLLFYSVGIGQISSEVPQNLSASRPQDRQFILSSKKLLLSDSGFYLCAWSAGLNEKLFFGSGTQLSVL.

The V and J genes are TRBV19 and TRBJ2-5; D remains unclear. This CDR3 is built from 13 residues. V dropped 7 bases and J dropped 2 bases, with 11 bases sitting between them. CDR1 and CDR2 (germline): LNHDA, SQIVND (reference sequence). The CDR3 protein is CASKNEQQETQYF. CDR3 nucleotide sequence: TGTGCCAGTAAGAACGAACAACAAGAGACCCAGTACTTC.

This clone was recorded only once. The chain joins TRBV7-8 to TRBJ2-3; 9 positions match TRBD2. Trimming removed 1 base from V and 6 bases from J; junction bases left unmatched: 8. The CDR3 has 16 residues. Germline V gene data show CDR1 as SGHVS and CDR2 as FQNEAQ. CDR3 protein: CASSLGLAGLTDTQYF. The CDR3 coding sequence is TGTGCCAGCAGCTTAGGGCTAGCGGGGCTCACCGATACGCAGTATTTT.

The rearrangement joins TRBV30 to TRBJ2-3; 7 bases are a match to TRBD1. V lost 2 bases to trimming and J lost 0 bases; unmatched junction nucleotides: 2. From germline, CDR1 is GTSNPN and CDR2 SVGIG (reference sequence). The CDR3 loop spans 14 amino acids. In DNA, the CDR3 is TGTGCCTGGAGTACAGGGGATAGCACAGATACGCAGTATTTT. Translating gives CAWSTGDSTDTQYF.

The V gene is TRBV30, the J gene TRBJ1-4; TRBD1 matches 10 bases. Germline CDR1 GTSNPN, CDR2 SVGIG (reference sequence). This CDR3 region has 13 residues. V shed 5 bases and J 5 bases; nucleotides not matched to a gene: 2. The CDR3 sequence: CAWAGQGNEKLFF. CDR3 nucleotide sequence: TGTGCCTGGGCGGGACAGGGGAATGAAAAACTGTTTTTT.

V and J are TRBV6-5 and TRBJ1-2; 8 nucleotides line up with TRBD1. J lost 2 bases, V lost 7 bases, and 6 bases had no gene match. CDR3 length: 14 residues. The V gene's germline CDR1 is MNHEY and CDR2 SVGAGI. The CDR3 protein is CASTGQGSNYGYTF. The CDR3, as DNA: TGTGCCAGCACCGGACAGGGATCGAACTATGGCTACACCTTC.

The V gene is TRBV5-4, the J gene TRBJ2-3, with D unresolved. V lost 2 bases and J lost 3, with 4 bases in between. Germline-derived CDR1 and CDR2 are SGHNT and YYREEE (reference sequence). This CDR3 contains 12 residues. CDR3 DNA sequence: TGTGCCAGCAGCTTCGGGACAGATACGCAGTATTTT. Translation: CASSFGTDTQYF.

The CDR3 loop reads CASSQLGQGSNYEQYF. The CDR3 DNA reads TGTGCCAGCAGCCAATTAGGCCAGGGAAGCAACTACGAGCAGTACTTC. The V call is TRBV16, the J call TRBJ2-7, with D maybe TRBD1 (5 bases). The germline CDR1 and CDR2 sequences are KGHSY and FQNENV. The CDR3 has 16 residues. The V end was cut by 1 base, the J end by 3 bases, with 16 bases between.

CDR3 DNA sequence: TGTGCCAGCAGCTTCGGCGGGGGCACAGATACGCAGTATTTT. Its translation: CASSFGGGTDTQYF. The rearrangement uses TRBV7-3 and TRBJ2-3; perhaps TRBD2 as D (6 bases). The CDR3 totals 14 residues. Germline lookup yields CDR1 SGHTA and CDR2 FQGTGA. V lost 3 bases, J lost 1 base, and 8 bases lay in between.

The chain links TRBV27 to TRBJ1-2; D is unclear. Trimming cost V 3 bases and J 4 bases, with 15 bases left between them. The germline V gene encodes CDR1 MNHEY and CDR2 SMNVEV (reference sequence). The CDR3 runs 15 residues. CDR3 region: CASSFGGKEGYGYTF. The CDR3 DNA follows: TGTGCCAGCAGTTTTGGAGGGAAGGAGGGCTATGGCTACACCTTC.

The gene calls are TRBV4-2 and TRBJ2-7; 11 positions match TRBD2. J was trimmed by 4 bases and V by 0 bases; bases with no gene match: 2. Germline CDR1 LGHNA, CDR2 YNFKEQ. This CDR3 spans 15 amino acids. CDR3 sequence: CASSQEASGRYEQYF. The CDR3 region has the DNA TGTGCCAGCAGCCAAGAGGCTAGCGGGAGGTACGAGCAGTACTTC.

The V and J genes are TRBV15 and TRBJ1-3, with D uncertain. This CDR3 is built from 14 residues. V was trimmed by 5 bases and J by 0 bases, leaving 8 bases between them. CDR1 and CDR2 from the germline V gene are LNHNV and YYDKDF (reference sequence). CDR3 sequence reads: CATSSGVSGNTIYF. DNA for the CDR3: TGTGCCACCAGCTCGGGAGTCTCTGGAAACACCATATATTTT.

The chain carries TRBV6-5 and TRBJ2-7; D gene uncertain. Germline V gene data show CDR1 as MNHEY and CDR2 as SVGAGI. Trimming left V 2 bases short and J 0 bases short, with 5 bases between. The CDR3 is 13 amino acids. CDR3 DNA sequence: TGTGCCAGCAGTTACGTAGACTCCTACGAGCAGTACTTC. This sequence encodes CASSYVDSYEQYF.

This rearrangement joins TRBV11-3 to TRBJ1-6; 9 nucleotides align to TRBD1. Germline assignment: CDR1 SGHNT and CDR2 YENEEA. V dropped 5 bases and J dropped 2; count of bases not matched to a gene: 7. This CDR3 has 17 amino acids. The CDR3 DNA follows: TGTGCCAGCAGCCTCCGGGACAGGGTAACCTATAATTCACCCCTCCACTTT. Translated: CASSLRDRVTYNSPLHF.

The DNA of the CDR3 is TGTGCCAGCAGCTTGGTCGAGCGCTCCAACACTGAAGCTTTCTTT. Translating it yields CASSLVERSNTEAFF. This chain uses TRBV5-4 with TRBJ1-1; D unresolved. Germline CDR1 reads SGHNT; CDR2 reads YYREEE (reference sequence). The CDR3 runs 15 residues. Trimming took off 0 bases at V and 2 bases at J, with 11 bases between the two ends.

The chain couples TRBV7-3 to TRBJ1-3; a weak D match, TRBD1 (5 bases). Germline assignment: CDR1 SGHTA and CDR2 FQGTGA. This CDR3 has 16 amino acids. The V end lost 2 bases, the J end lost 8 bases, and 19 bases lay between the germline ends. The CDR3 sequence: CASSLWDGAREDTIYF. The CDR3 nucleotides are TGTGCCAGCAGCTTATGGGACGGAGCTCGGGAGGACACCATATATTTT.

V usage is TRBV10-3 and J usage is TRBJ2-5; D perhaps matches TRBD1 (6 bases). CDR1 and CDR2 from the germline V gene are ENHRY and SYGVKD. The V and J ends lost 0 bases and 5 bases respectively, with 10 bases between them. This CDR3 region has 14 residues. The DNA for the CDR3 is TGTGCCATCAGTGAGTCGGGGCAGGGGGAGACCCAGTACTTC. Translating gives CAISESGQGETQYF.